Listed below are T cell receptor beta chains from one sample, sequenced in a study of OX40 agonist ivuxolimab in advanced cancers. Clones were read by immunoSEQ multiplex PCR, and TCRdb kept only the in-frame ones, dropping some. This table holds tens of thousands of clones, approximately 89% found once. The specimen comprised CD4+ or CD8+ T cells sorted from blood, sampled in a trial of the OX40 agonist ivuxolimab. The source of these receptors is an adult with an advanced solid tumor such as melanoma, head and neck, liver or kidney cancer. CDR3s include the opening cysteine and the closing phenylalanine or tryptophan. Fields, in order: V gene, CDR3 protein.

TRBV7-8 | CASSLGLTASYNEQFF
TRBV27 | CASTFGSGTDTQYF
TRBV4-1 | CASSQERQGTYEQYF
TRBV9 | CASSVATGAPLNEKLFF
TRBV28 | CASSLWGVGSGEQYF
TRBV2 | CASRPGLHTEAFF
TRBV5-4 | CASSTQSLAGGRKF
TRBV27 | CASRVKTGLSYNSPLHF
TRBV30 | CACLPREQIKGYTF
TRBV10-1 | CASTRDRTDTQYF
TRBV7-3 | CASSLSLTGSTDTQYF
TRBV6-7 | CASSYDLTSGGAEEEQYF
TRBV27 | CASKKNTEAFF
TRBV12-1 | CASSFRGQGEAGELFF
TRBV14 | CASSQDGSRGAGNTIYF
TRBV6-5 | CASSPRSSGNYEQYF
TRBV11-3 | CASSLVGPGVNNEQFF
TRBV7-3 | CASSLRVSNEQFF
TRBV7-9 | CASSSPLAGIGNEQFF
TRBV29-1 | CSVGPPKLTGTNSPLHF
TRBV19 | CASSIVVDYEQYF